This T cell receptor (beta chain) was recorded in a study of control samples from healthy donors and cancer patients. The table came from immunoSEQ multiplex PCR; TCRdb's copy has only in-frame clones and leaves some out. The sample has around 85,000 clones, just under 95% seen once. The clonotype was recovered from a woman in her late teens or twenties in good health. Sequenced sample: blood.

The CDR3 DNA follows: TGTGCCAGCAGCTTTGACAGATCCTACGAGCAGTACTTC. This codes for CASSFDRSYEQYF. The gene calls are TRBV7-2 and TRBJ2-7, with D perhaps TRBD1 (5 bases). The CDR3 runs to 13 residues. Trimming pared 3 bases from V and 1 base from J, leaving 7 bases between. Germline V gene sequence: CDR1 SGHTA, CDR2 FQGNSA.